This T cell receptor (beta chain) was obtained from a study of spatial heterogeneity in lung cancer. Study-wide points: There were more appearances of ubiquitous expanded tumor TCRs in blood at resection than at follow-up.

The time point here: sample taken at primary tumor resection. The donor group consisted of approximately 77 patients who had untreated, early-stage non-small cell lung cancer. This clonotype has only a few counts. Its matching antigen is unknown. Unique molecular identifiers tagged every individual TCR cDNA molecule. Via MiXCR, TCRdb re-called the 5' RACE reads, giving one row per CDR3 protein. Among about 48,000 distinct CDR3 sequences listed, about 5.8% were seen once. V shed 5 bases, J shed 5 bases, and the junction held 4 bases outside the gene matches. Germline V CDR1 and CDR2: SGHTA, FQGNSA. CDR3 length: 13 residues.

V is TRBV7-2 and J is TRBJ2-5; the match to TRBD2 covers 8 bases. The sequenced sample was PBMCs, obtained at surgery. The TCR sequence derives from a male donor with early-stage non-small cell lung cancer. The CDR3 loop reads CASSRAGDETQYF. The CDR3 DNA reads as TGTGCCAGCAGCCGAGCGGGAGACGAGACCCAGTACTTC. The full variable domain, in which reference TRBV7-2 and TRBJ2-5 provide the parts outside the CDR3, is GAGVSQSPSNKVTEKGKDVELRCDPISGHTALYWYRQSLGQGLEFLIYFQGNSAPDKSGLPSDRFSAERTGGSVSTLTIQRTQQEDSAVYLCASSRAGDETQYFGPGTRLLVL.